The source of this T cell receptor beta chain is a study of regulatory T cells in long-lasting Graves disease. Study-wide background: Over 5 years of antithyroid drugs plus positive TSH receptor antibodies defined persistent Graves' disease.

This clonotype turned up a few times. Its antigen is not identified. General study findings and limits: Persistent disease samples used TRBV28, TRBJ1-2 and TRBJ2-5 preferentially.

Regarding time point: persistent/refractory GD, antithyroid drugs over 5 years with positive TRAb. From PBMCs, RNA was extracted and then used to make the TCR library. With EDTA tubes as the receptacles, around 10 milliliters of peripheral blood were drawn. CDR3 length equals 17 residues. Looked up from germline, CDR1 is SEHNR and CDR2 is FQNEAQ (reference sequence). Trimming took 5 bases from V and 5 from J, leaving 24 bases between them. In building TCR beta libraries, iRepertoire HTBI primers were used together with Arm-PCR of CDR3 regions. In the original processing: Overall, samples carried more than 55 TRBV and around 15 TRBJ segments. TCRdb redid the calling of the multiplex PCR reads with MiXCR, one entry per CDR3 protein. TCRdb's processing, not the authors', yielded these V and J calls. The data show hundreds of thousands of distinct CDR3 sequences, around a fifth seen once.

This chain links TRBV7-9 with TRBJ1-1; weak D call: TRBD1 (6 bases). The TCR originated in a female donor with Graves disease. This sample comprised peripheral blood mononuclear cells (PBMCs), obtained when the disease was refractory, from a patient treated with antithyroid drugs. CDR3 sequence (DNA): TGTGCCAGCAGCGCCAGGGTGGGGGGGCGTACGCGAACTGAAGCTTTCTTT. It is translated as CASSARVGGRTRTEAFF.